This TCR beta chain was retrieved from a study of blood T cell repertoires in COVID-19. Produced via immunoSEQ multiplex PCR; TCRdb's table is partial and in-frame only. Seen here are roughly 340,000 clones, around 89% observed once, and the top ten hold under 4%. This clone occurred a few times. Germline CDR1 is KGHSH and CDR2 is LQKENI. CDR3 length: 15 residues. V lost 3 bases to trimming and J lost 2 bases; unmatched junction nucleotides: 4. Sequencing was performed on peripheral blood. The clonotype comes from a woman aged 25 to 39 with COVID-19, enrolled during active disease. The chain recombines TRBV18 with TRBJ2-3, with 8 bases matching TRBD2. CDR3 bases: TGTGCCAGCTCACCGCGCGGGGGGCCCACAGATACGCAGTATTTT. This gives the protein CASSPRGGPTDTQYF.